This T cell receptor beta chain is from a study of T cell responses to AZD1222 COVID-19 vaccine. Overall study results and limits: Within unmutated variant regions lay the reported targets of nearly half of spike-specific TCRs. Spike regions recognized by vaccine-associated CD4 TCRs spanned the protein, led by 160-218 and 743-854. Repertoire collection took place solely once the T cell response had peaked.

Trimming took 6 bases from V and 3 from J; bases not matched to a gene: 11. Germline-derived CDR1 and CDR2 are LNHDA and SQIVND (reference sequence). The CDR3 contains 16 residues. Only in-frame clones appear in the TCRdb table, and some are missing; sequencing was by immunoSEQ multiplex PCR. The data show about 53,000 clones, approximately 88% seen once. Points on this clone: Its antigen is unknown.

The starting material was peripheral blood, obtained on day 0 of AZD1222 vaccination. The chain recombines TRBV19 with TRBJ1-5; 7 bases match TRBD1. The TCR comes from an adult in good health. The CDR3 loop is CASRIRDSSFNQPQHF. DNA for the CDR3: TGTGCCAGTAGAATTAGGGACAGCTCCTTCAATCAGCCCCAGCATTTT.